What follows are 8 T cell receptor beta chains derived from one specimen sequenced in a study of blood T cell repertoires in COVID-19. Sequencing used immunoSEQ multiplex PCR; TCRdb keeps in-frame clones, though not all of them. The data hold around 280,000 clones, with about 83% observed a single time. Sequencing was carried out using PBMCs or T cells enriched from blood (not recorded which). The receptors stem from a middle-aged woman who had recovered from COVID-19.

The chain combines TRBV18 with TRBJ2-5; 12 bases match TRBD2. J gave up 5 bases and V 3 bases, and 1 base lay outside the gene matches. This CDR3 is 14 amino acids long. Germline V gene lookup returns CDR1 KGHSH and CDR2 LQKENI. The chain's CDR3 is CASSPGLAGETQYF. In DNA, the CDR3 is TGTGCCAGCTCACCGGGACTAGCGGGCGAGACCCAGTACTTC.

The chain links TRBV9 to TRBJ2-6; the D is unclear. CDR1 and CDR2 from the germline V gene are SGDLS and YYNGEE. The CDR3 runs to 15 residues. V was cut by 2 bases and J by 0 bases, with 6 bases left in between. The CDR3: CASSVESSGANVLTF. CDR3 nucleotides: TGTGCCAGCAGCGTTGAGTCCTCTGGGGCCAACGTCCTGACTTTC.

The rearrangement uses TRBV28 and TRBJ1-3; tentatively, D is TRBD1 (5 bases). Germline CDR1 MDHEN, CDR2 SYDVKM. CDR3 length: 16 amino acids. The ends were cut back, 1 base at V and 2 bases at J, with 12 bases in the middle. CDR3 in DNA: TGTGCCAGCAGTTTATCGTCAGGGCCCGCTGGAAACACCATATATTTT. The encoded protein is CASSLSSGPAGNTIYF.

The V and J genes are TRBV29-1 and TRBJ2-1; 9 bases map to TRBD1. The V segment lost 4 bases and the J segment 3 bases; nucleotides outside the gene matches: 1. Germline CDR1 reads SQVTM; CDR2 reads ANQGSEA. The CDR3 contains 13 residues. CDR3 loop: CSVVGQGYNEQFF. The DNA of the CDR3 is TGCAGCGTTGTGGGACAGGGCTACAATGAGCAGTTCTTC.

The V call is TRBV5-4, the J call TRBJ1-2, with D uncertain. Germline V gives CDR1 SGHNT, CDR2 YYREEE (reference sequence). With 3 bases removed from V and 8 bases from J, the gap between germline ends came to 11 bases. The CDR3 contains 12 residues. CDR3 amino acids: CASSSSGEGYTF. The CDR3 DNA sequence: TGTGCCAGCAGCTCCAGCGGGGAGGGCTACACCTTC.

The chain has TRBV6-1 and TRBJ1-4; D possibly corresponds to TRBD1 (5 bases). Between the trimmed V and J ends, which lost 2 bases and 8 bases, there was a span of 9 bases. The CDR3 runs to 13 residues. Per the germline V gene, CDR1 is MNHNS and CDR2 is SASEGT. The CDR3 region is CASSESNREKLFF. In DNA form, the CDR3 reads TGTGCCAGCAGTGAATCGAACAGGGAAAAACTGTTTTTT.

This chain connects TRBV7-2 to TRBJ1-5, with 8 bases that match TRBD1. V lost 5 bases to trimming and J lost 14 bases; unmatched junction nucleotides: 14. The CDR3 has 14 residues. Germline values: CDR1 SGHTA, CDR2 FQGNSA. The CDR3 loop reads CASSPTGVGLGKHF. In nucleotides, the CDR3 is TGTGCCAGCAGCCCGACAGGGGTGGGCTTGGGAAAGCATTTT.

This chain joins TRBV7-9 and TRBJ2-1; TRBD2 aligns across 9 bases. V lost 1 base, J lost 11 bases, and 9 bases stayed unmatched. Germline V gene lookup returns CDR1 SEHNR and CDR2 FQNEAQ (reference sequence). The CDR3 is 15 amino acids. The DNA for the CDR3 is TGTGCCAGCAGCTTAGGTAGCGGGAGCGAAGTGAAGCAGTTCTTC. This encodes CASSLGSGSEVKQFF.